This is a list of T cell receptor beta chains from one sample in a study of cytomegalovirus exposure and HLA in healthy donors. TCRdb's table, derived via immunoSEQ multiplex PCR, lists solely in-frame clones and lacks some. The sample lists fewer than 150,000 clones, about 79% occurring once. The sample taken for sequencing was PBMCs. Source of these receptors: a man in his forties in good health and CMV-seropositive. Both conserved end residues are part of each CDR3. D genes are given only for firm matches. Expanded clones get a size class; other rows say once, few or many, or leave the size out.

j_call: TRBJ1-2
v_call: TRBV5-6
clone_size: NA
d_call: NA
cdr3_aa: CASSPGHAYGYTF
cdr3_nt: TGTGCCAGCAGTCCCGGACACGCCTATGGCTACACCTTC

j_call: TRBJ2-1
v_call: TRBV11-2
clone_size: NA
d_call: NA
cdr3_aa: CASSPGQYNEQFF
cdr3_nt: TGTGCCAGCAGCCCCGGACAGTACAATGAGCAGTTCTTC

j_call: TRBJ1-3
v_call: TRBV9
clone_size: NA
d_call: NA
cdr3_aa: CASSGFSSGNTIYF
cdr3_nt: TGTGCCAGCAGCGGCTTCAGCTCTGGAAACACCATATATTTT

j_call: TRBJ1-5
v_call: TRBV4-1
clone_size: NA
d_call: NA
cdr3_aa: CASSRLPVNQPQHF
cdr3_nt: TGCGCCAGCAGCCGCTTACCGGTCAATCAGCCCCAGCATTTT

j_call: TRBJ1-1
v_call: TRBV7-9
clone_size: NA
d_call: NA
cdr3_aa: CASTRRGGDERDTEAFF
cdr3_nt: TGTGCCAGCACCCGGCGCGGGGGAGATGAGCGGGACACTGAAGCTTTCTTT

j_call: TRBJ1-1
v_call: TRBV27
clone_size: NA
d_call: TRBD1
cdr3_aa: CASSTRTGSTEAFF
cdr3_nt: TGTGCCAGCAGTACGAGGACAGGGAGCACTGAAGCTTTCTTT

j_call: TRBJ2-7
v_call: TRBV6-1
clone_size: NA
d_call: TRBD1
cdr3_aa: CASSEEWQGAGSYEQYF
cdr3_nt: TGTGCCAGCAGTGAAGAATGGCAGGGGGCCGGATCCTACGAGCAGTACTTC

j_call: TRBJ1-5
v_call: TRBV4-1
clone_size: few
d_call: NA
cdr3_aa: CASSPFGLAGPQHF
cdr3_nt: TGCGCCAGCAGCCCGTTCGGCCTAGCAGGGCCCCAGCATTTT

j_call: TRBJ1-5
v_call: TRBV27
clone_size: NA
d_call: NA
cdr3_aa: CASHPAGELIYQPQHF
cdr3_nt: TGTGCCAGCCACCCGGCGGGGGAGTTGATATATCAGCCCCAGCATTTT

j_call: TRBJ2-1
v_call: TRBV7-9
clone_size: NA
d_call: TRBD2
cdr3_aa: CASSTGGDEQFF
cdr3_nt: TGTGCCAGCAGTACGGGAGGAGATGAGCAGTTCTTC

j_call: TRBJ2-3
v_call: TRBV5-1
clone_size: NA
d_call: TRBD2
cdr3_aa: CASSSGTSGTDTQYF
cdr3_nt: TGCGCCAGCAGCTCTGGGACTAGCGGCACAGATACGCAGTATTTT

j_call: TRBJ2-7
v_call: TRBV7-8
clone_size: NA
d_call: NA
cdr3_aa: CASSLYREPTYERYF
cdr3_nt: TGTGCCAGCAGCTTATATCGGGAACCAACCTACGAGCGGTACTTC

j_call: TRBJ2-3
v_call: TRBV6-1
clone_size: NA
d_call: NA
cdr3_aa: CASSSSTDTQYF
cdr3_nt: TGTGCCAGCAGTTCTAGCACAGATACGCAGTATTTT

j_call: TRBJ2-7
v_call: TRBV29-1
clone_size: once
d_call: TRBD1
cdr3_aa: CSAGQGSYEQYF
cdr3_nt: TGCAGCGCTGGACAGGGTAGCTACGAGCAGTACTTC

j_call: TRBJ2-1
v_call: TRBV18
clone_size: NA
d_call: TRBD1
cdr3_aa: CASSKDRVINEQFF
cdr3_nt: TGTGCCAGCTCAAAAGACAGGGTAATCAATGAGCAGTTCTTC

j_call: TRBJ2-1
v_call: TRBV11-1
clone_size: NA
d_call: NA
cdr3_aa: CASSRVADSYNEQFF
cdr3_nt: TGTGCCAGCAGTCGAGTAGCGGACTCCTACAATGAGCAGTTCTTC

j_call: TRBJ1-4
v_call: TRBV29-1
clone_size: NA
d_call: TRBD1
cdr3_aa: CSAGQGSEKLFF
cdr3_nt: TGCAGCGCGGGACAGGGGAGTGAAAAACTGTTTTTT

j_call: TRBJ1-1
v_call: TRBV6-1
clone_size: NA
d_call: NA
cdr3_aa: CASRVGETTEAFF
cdr3_nt: TGTGCCAGCAGGGTGGGAGAGACCACTGAAGCTTTCTTT

j_call: TRBJ2-3
v_call: TRBV7-9
clone_size: NA
d_call: NA
cdr3_aa: CASSLGSWPDTQYF
cdr3_nt: TGTGCCAGCAGCTTAGGTTCATGGCCAGATACGCAGTATTTT

j_call: TRBJ2-2
v_call: TRBV7-2
clone_size: NA
d_call: NA
cdr3_aa: CASSLQGTQSSGELFF
cdr3_nt: TGTGCCAGCAGCTTACAGGGGACGCAATCATCCGGGGAGCTGTTTTTT

j_call: TRBJ2-1
v_call: TRBV6-1
clone_size: NA
d_call: TRBD1
cdr3_aa: CASRDRGDNEQFF
cdr3_nt: TGTGCCAGCCGGGACAGGGGGGACAATGAGCAGTTCTTC

j_call: TRBJ2-5
v_call: TRBV4-1
clone_size: NA
d_call: NA
cdr3_aa: CASSPTGIRETQYF
cdr3_nt: TGCGCCAGCAGCCCTACAGGGATAAGGGAGACCCAGTACTTC

j_call: TRBJ1-1
v_call: TRBV9
clone_size: NA
d_call: NA
cdr3_aa: CASSSDMETEAFF
cdr3_nt: TGTGCCAGCAGCTCGGACATGGAGACTGAAGCTTTCTTT

j_call: TRBJ2-5
v_call: TRBV11-3
clone_size: NA
d_call: TRBD2
cdr3_aa: CASSLGTRVGETQYF
cdr3_nt: TGTGCCAGCAGCTTAGGGACTAGAGTTGGGGAGACCCAGTACTTC

j_call: TRBJ2-5
v_call: TRBV5-1
clone_size: NA
d_call: NA
cdr3_aa: CASSFPQGRSETQYF
cdr3_nt: TGCGCCAGCAGCTTTCCCCAGGGGCGGTCCGAGACCCAGTACTTC

j_call: TRBJ1-1
v_call: TRBV9
clone_size: NA
d_call: TRBD1
cdr3_aa: CASSADRGLGTEAFF
cdr3_nt: TGTGCCAGCAGCGCTGACAGGGGCTTGGGCACTGAAGCTTTCTTT

j_call: TRBJ1-5
v_call: TRBV7-9
clone_size: NA
d_call: NA
cdr3_aa: CASSSQTGQPQHF
cdr3_nt: TGTGCCAGCAGCTCCCAGACAGGCCAGCCCCAGCATTTT

j_call: TRBJ2-5
v_call: TRBV9
clone_size: few
d_call: TRBD2
cdr3_aa: CASSVSASGVQETQYF
cdr3_nt: TGTGCCAGCAGCGTAAGCGCTAGCGGGGTACAAGAGACCCAGTACTTC

j_call: TRBJ1-5
v_call: TRBV27
clone_size: few
d_call: TRBD1
cdr3_aa: CASSPGTGGYSNQPQHF
cdr3_nt: TGTGCCAGCAGTCCCGGGACAGGGGGATATAGCAATCAGCCCCAGCATTTT

j_call: TRBJ2-3
v_call: TRBV7-2
clone_size: NA
d_call: TRBD1
cdr3_aa: CASSLLGQGADTQYF
cdr3_nt: TGTGCCAGCAGCTTACTTGGGCAGGGGGCAGATACGCAGTATTTT